This T cell receptor beta chain was documented in a study of blood T cell repertoires in COVID-19 (dated by TCRdb to the early 2020s). For the wider study: The collaborator samples originated in the United States, Italy and Spain and spanned the acute and convalescent phases of COVID-19. Where available, HLA class I and class II types were obtained from metadata supplied by the sample provider rather than from assay-based typing. Subjects who had been exposed to COVID-19, were actively infected with it, or had recovered from it provided the deeply sampled blood TCRbeta repertoires that made up the dataset. A freely available public database, intended as a resource for researchers studying the immune response to SARS-CoV-2, is where the repertoires were released. The sample metadata nearly always contained a de-identified subject ID, COVID-19 status, age in years and sex. Samples were obtained from the ongoing ImmuneRACE study (first 160 participants) and from about 1,300 subjects provided by 6 global collaborators. The prospective study material was composed of cDNA or gDNA derived from T cells, B-cell-depleted T cells, or PBMCs. Study-wide findings and limitations: The amount of clinical and demographic metadata varied by source and participant and was provided uncurated.

Whole blood was collected in K2EDTA tubes by collaborating institutions according to the institutions' own protocols. For TCRbeta analysis, collaborator samples were shipped as frozen whole blood, as isolated PBMCs, or as DNA extracted from either sample type. TCRbeta CDR3 regions were amplified from genomic DNA using the immunoSEQ Assay, a bias-controlled multiplex PCR. Per the source publication's procedure: The number of nucleated cells in each sample was estimated from the amplification of reference gene primers within the assay. To quantify the absolute abundance of each unique TCRbeta CDR3 rearrangement, sequence reads were collapsed and filtered. For each sample, productive Simpson clonality was calculated as the square root of Simpson's diversity index over productive rearrangements. What TCRdb holds here is the immuneACCESS table cut down to in-frame rearrangements. Part of the clones is not present; checked against another copy, under half of the missing clones reflect an unresolved V gene, and the others are unexplained. V and J calls and clone size are as listed in that table; D and trimming were resolved from the DNA. Here the sample has around 620,000 clones; more than 80% occur a single time. 0.2% to 0.3% of the sample is taken by the ten largest.

V lost 5 bases and J lost 8 bases, and the count of bases not matched to a germline gene is 15. Including the terminal cysteine and phenylalanine, the CDR3 comprises 17 residues. Just the 51-base CDR3 DNA is kept, in frame starting at base 1. From a lookup of the germline V gene, CDR1 and CDR2 are SGHTA and FQGTGA. With respect to this clone: Its specific antigen is unknown. No much larger clonotype is one base removed from it; base qualities were not supplied.

The rearrangement joined TRBV7-3 to TRBJ2-1; 10 bases in between match TRBD2. This receptor was obtained from a woman under 30 with acute or convalescent COVID-19. The sequenced sample consisted of peripheral blood. The CDR3 reads CASSKGASGGLRDEQFF. The DNA sequence is given as TGTGCCAGCAGCAAGGGGGCTAGCGGGGGCCTCAGGGATGAGCAGTTCTTC.